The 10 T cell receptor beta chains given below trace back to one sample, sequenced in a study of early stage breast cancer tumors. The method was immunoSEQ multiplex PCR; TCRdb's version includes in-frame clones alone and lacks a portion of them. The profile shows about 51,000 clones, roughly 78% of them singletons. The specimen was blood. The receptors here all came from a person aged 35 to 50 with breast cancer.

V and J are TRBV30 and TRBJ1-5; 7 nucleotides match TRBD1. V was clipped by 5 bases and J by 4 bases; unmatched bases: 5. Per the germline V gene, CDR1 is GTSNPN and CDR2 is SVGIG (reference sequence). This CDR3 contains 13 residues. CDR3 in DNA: TGTGCCTGGGACAGGGATGAGAATCAGCCCCAGCATTTT. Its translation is CAWDRDENQPQHF.

The CDR3 region is CASSLGSRGDEQFF. CDR3 sequence (DNA): TGTGCCAGCAGTTTAGGGAGTCGGGGGGATGAGCAGTTCTTC. The rearrangement joins TRBV27 to TRBJ2-1, with 7 bases aligning to TRBD2. The CDR3 covers 14 residues. V was clipped by 2 bases and J by 8 bases; unmatched bases: 6. CDR1 MNHEY and CDR2 SMNVEV come from the germline V gene (reference sequence).

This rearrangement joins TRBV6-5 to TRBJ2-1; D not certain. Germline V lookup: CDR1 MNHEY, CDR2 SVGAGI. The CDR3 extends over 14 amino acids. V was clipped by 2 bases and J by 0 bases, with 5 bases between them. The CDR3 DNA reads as TGTGCCAGCAGTTACGGATTCTCCTACAATGAGCAGTTCTTC. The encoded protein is CASSYGFSYNEQFF.

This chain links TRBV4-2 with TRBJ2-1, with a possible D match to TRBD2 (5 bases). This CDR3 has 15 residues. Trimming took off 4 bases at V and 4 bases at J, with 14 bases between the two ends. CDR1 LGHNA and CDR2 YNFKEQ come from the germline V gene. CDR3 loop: CASSLSATTYNEQFF. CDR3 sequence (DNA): TGTGCCAGCAGCCTTAGCGCAACCACGTACAATGAGCAGTTCTTC.

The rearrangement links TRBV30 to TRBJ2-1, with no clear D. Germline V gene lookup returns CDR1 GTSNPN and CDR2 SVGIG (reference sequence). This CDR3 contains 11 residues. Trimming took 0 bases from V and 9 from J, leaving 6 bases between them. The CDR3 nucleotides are TGTGCCTGGAGTGTAGACGTTGAGCAGTTCTTC. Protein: CAWSVDVEQFF.

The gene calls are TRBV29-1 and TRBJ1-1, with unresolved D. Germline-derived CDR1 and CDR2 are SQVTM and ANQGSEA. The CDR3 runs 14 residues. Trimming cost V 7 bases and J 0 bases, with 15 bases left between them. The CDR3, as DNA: TGCAGCGCCTATCTACATGCTTTGAACACTGAAGCTTTCTTT. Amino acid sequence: CSAYLHALNTEAFF.

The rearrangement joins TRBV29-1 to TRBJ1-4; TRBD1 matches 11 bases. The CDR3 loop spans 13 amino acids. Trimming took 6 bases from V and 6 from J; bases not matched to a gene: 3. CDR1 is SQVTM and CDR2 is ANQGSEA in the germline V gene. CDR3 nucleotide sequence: TGCAGCGTGGGACAGGGGGGGGATGAAAAACTGTTTTTT. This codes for CSVGQGGDEKLFF. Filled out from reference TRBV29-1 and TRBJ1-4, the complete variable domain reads SAVISQKPSRDICQRGTSLTIQCQVDSQVTMMFWYRQQPGQSLTLIATANQGSEATYESGFVIDKFPISRPNLTFSTLTVSNMSPEDSSIYLCSVGQGGDEKLFFGSGTQLSVL.

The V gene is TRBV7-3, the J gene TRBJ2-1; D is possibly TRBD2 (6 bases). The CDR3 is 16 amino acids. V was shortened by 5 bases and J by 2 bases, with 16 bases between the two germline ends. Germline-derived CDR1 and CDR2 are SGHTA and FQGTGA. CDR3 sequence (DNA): TGTGCCAGCAGCCCCTTCGGGGGTGCGGCCTACAATGAGCAGTTCTTC. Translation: CASSPFGGAAYNEQFF.

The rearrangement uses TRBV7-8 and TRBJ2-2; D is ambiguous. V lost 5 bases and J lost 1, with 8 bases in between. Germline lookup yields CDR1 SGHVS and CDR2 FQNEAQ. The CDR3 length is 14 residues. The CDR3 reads CASSRSGNTGELFF. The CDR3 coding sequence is TGTGCCAGCAGCCGTTCGGGGAACACCGGGGAGCTGTTTTTT.

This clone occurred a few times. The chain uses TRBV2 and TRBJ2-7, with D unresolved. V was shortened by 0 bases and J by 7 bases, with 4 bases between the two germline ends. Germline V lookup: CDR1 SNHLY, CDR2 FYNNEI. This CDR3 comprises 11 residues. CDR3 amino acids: CASSEAREQYF. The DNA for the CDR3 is TGTGCCAGCAGTGAAGCGAGAGAGCAGTACTTC.